A single sample gave rise to the 14 T cell receptor beta chains below, sequenced in a study of blood T cell repertoires in COVID-19. Using immunoSEQ multiplex PCR, the repertoire was profiled, and TCRdb retains in-frame clones only, with some absent. In the table there are 280,000 or so clones, roughly 85% of which are singletons. The sample was PBMCs or T cells enriched from blood (not recorded which). All receptors come from a woman in her forties or fifties who had recovered from COVID-19.

V and J are TRBV9 and TRBJ2-1, with a possible D match to TRBD1 (5 bases). Germline CDR1 is SGDLS and CDR2 is YYNGEE. The CDR3 has 13 amino acids. V lost 0 bases and J 7 bases, leaving 8 bases between the germline ends. This CDR3 reads CASSVDSGNEQFF. The CDR3 nucleotides read TGTGCCAGCAGCGTAGATTCAGGGAATGAGCAGTTCTTC.

V and J are TRBV10-3 and TRBJ2-5, with TRBD1 as a possible D gene (5 bases). V lost 2 bases to trimming and J lost 7 bases, with 14 bases between them. The CDR3 is made up of 14 amino acids. Germline CDR1 reads ENHRY; CDR2 reads SYGVKD. The CDR3 region is CAISEGQVTGTQYF. In DNA, the CDR3 is TGTGCCATCAGTGAGGGTCAGGTTACAGGGACCCAGTACTTC.

The chain employs TRBV30 and TRBJ1-1; no clear D. This CDR3 contains 13 residues. Looked up from germline, CDR1 is GTSNPN and CDR2 is SVGIG (reference sequence). V was trimmed by 1 base and J by 1 base, leaving 7 bases between them. CDR3 bases: TGTGCCTGGAGTGAACAAACGAACACTGAAGCTTTCTTT. Its protein is CAWSEQTNTEAFF. The full variable domain, completed using reference TRBV30 and TRBJ1-1, is SQTIHQWPATLVQPVGSPLSLECTVEGTSNPNLYWYRQAAGRGLQLLFYSVGIGQISSEVPQNLSASRPQDRQFILSSKKLLLSDSGFYLCAWSEQTNTEAFFGQGTRLTVV.

Only one count was recorded for this clone. Other DNA sequences of this sample code for an identical CDR3. The genes are TRBV2 and TRBJ1-6; D gene ambiguous. V was pared by 4 bases and J by 10 bases, with 8 bases between. In germline, CDR1 is SNHLY, CDR2 FYNNEI. There are 12 residues in the CDR3. The CDR3 loop reads CASSVGESPLHF. The DNA of the CDR3 is TGTGCCAGCAGTGTCGGAGAGTCACCCCTCCACTTT. The full variable domain, with the rest looked up from reference TRBV2 and TRBJ1-6, is EPEVTQTPSHQVTQMGQEVILRCVPISNHLYFYWYRQILGQKVEFLVSFYNNEISEKSEIFDDQFSVERPDGSNFTLKIRSTKLEDSAMYFCASSVGESPLHFGNGTRLTVT.

The rearrangement joins TRBV6-4 to TRBJ1-5; 10 bases match TRBD1. CDR1 and CDR2 from the germline V gene are MRHNA and SNTAGT. The CDR3 is 14 amino acids. V lost 5 bases and J lost 6; bases outside the gene matches: 4. Here the CDR3 reads CASSRTGGSQPQHF. Written as DNA, the CDR3 is TGTGCCAGCAGTCGGACAGGGGGAAGTCAGCCCCAGCATTTT.

A note on this clone: This sample includes further DNA sequences coding for the same CDR3. The rearrangement joins TRBV18 to TRBJ2-5; no clear D. This CDR3 contains 13 residues. The germline gives CDR1 KGHSH, CDR2 LQKENI. V dropped 3 bases and J dropped 0 bases, with 5 bases sitting between them. The CDR3 DNA sequence: TGTGCCAGCTCACCCGCGTACCAAGAGACCCAGTACTTC. It encodes CASSPAYQETQYF.

The CDR3 loop reads CASSLSPRQGGGTEAFF. In DNA, the CDR3 is TGTGCCAGCAGTTTATCCCCCCGACAGGGAGGCGGCACTGAAGCTTTCTTT. V and J are TRBV27 and TRBJ1-1; TRBD1 matches 7 bases. The germline CDR1 and CDR2 sequences are MNHEY and SMNVEV (reference sequence). Germline trimming cut 0 bases from V and 4 bases from J; bases unmatched to any gene: 11. This CDR3 contains 17 residues.

The chain is built from TRBV12-3 or TRBV12-4 and TRBJ2-1; possibly TRBD1 for D (8 bases). Trimming took 5 bases from V and 15 from J, leaving 17 bases between them. The CDR3 is made up of 12 amino acids. The CDR3 DNA sequence: TGTGCCAGCAGTGAGATACAGGGGGGGTCGTTCTTC. Residues: CASSEIQGGSFF.

The genes are TRBV2 and TRBJ2-1; 9 bases line up with TRBD2. V shed 8 bases, J shed 8 bases, and the junction held 1 base outside the gene matches. The germline V gene encodes CDR1 SNHLY and CDR2 FYNNEI. The CDR3 is made up of 11 amino acids. In DNA form, the CDR3 reads TGTGCCAGCGGGACTAGCTATGAGCAGTTCTTC. Residues: CASGTSYEQFF.

V gene TRBV12-3 or TRBV12-4 combines with J gene TRBJ1-6; perhaps TRBD1 as D (6 bases). The CDR3 has 12 amino acids. V dropped 1 base and J dropped 16 bases, with 11 bases sitting between them. The CDR3, as DNA: TGTGCCAGCAGTTTAGGAGGGGGGGGGCTCCACTTT. This translates into CASSLGGGGLHF.

The gene calls are TRBV2 and TRBJ1-1, with 10 bases aligning to TRBD1. V lost 8 bases to trimming and J lost 2 bases; unmatched junction nucleotides: 8. The CDR3 length is 15 residues. The V gene's germline CDR1 is SNHLY and CDR2 FYNNEI. The CDR3 nucleotides read TGTGCCAGCTTACCGGGACAGGGGTTAAACACTGAAGCTTTCTTT. Encoded protein: CASLPGQGLNTEAFF.

The V gene is TRBV27, the J gene TRBJ1-2, with D possibly matching TRBD1 (5 bases). The V gene's germline CDR1 is MNHEY and CDR2 SMNVEV (reference sequence). The CDR3 spans 12 residues. Trimming took off 9 bases at V and 7 bases at J, with 15 bases between the two ends. CDR3 in DNA: TGTGCCAGTGGACCGGGGAGGGGTGGCTACACCTTC. Its translation: CASGPGRGGYTF.

This clone appeared a single time. This sequence joins TRBV5-6 and TRBJ2-7; possibly TRBD1 for D (5 bases). The CDR3 extends over 14 amino acids. Trimming stripped 4 bases from V and 4 bases from J, with 15 bases between. The germline V gene encodes CDR1 SGHDT and CDR2 YYEEEE. Here the CDR3 reads CASSRATQGYEQYF. Written as DNA, the CDR3 is TGTGCCAGCAGCCGAGCAACTCAGGGATACGAGCAGTACTTC. Full variable domain (rest looked up from reference TRBV5-6 and TRBJ2-7): DAGVTQSPTHLIKTRGQQVTLRCSPKSGHDTVSWYQQALGQGPQFIFQYYEEEERQRGNFPDRFSGHQFPNYSSELNVNALLLGDSALYLCASSRATQGYEQYFGPGTRLTVT.

The V and J genes are TRBV5-1 and TRBJ1-4, with TRBD1 matching 7 bases. The CDR3 runs 15 residues. Germline V gene lookup returns CDR1 SGHRS and CDR2 YFSETQ. The V segment lost 3 bases and the J segment 3 bases; nucleotides outside the gene matches: 5. CDR3 nucleotides: TGCGCCAGCAGCTCCGGGACAGCTGCTAATGAAAAACTGTTTTTT. Translating gives CASSSGTAANEKLFF. The full variable domain, with the rest looked up from reference TRBV5-1 and TRBJ1-4, is KAGVTQTPRYLIKTRGQQVTLSCSPISGHRSVSWYQQTPGQGLQFLFEYFSETQRNKGNFPGRFSGRQFSNSRSEMNVSTLELGDSALYLCASSSGTAANEKLFFGSGTQLSVL.